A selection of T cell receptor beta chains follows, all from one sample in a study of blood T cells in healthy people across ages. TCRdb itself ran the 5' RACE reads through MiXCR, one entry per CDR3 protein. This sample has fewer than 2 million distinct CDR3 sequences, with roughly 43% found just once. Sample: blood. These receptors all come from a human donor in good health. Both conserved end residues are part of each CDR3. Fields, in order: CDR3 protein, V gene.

CDR3aa: CASSSSSQPQHF
v_gene: TRBV3-1

CDR3aa: CATSRSGTGIYEQYF
v_gene: TRBV15

CDR3aa: CASSSPGSSGANVLTF
v_gene: TRBV28

CDR3aa: CASGNGQAQYF
v_gene: TRBV7-6

CDR3aa: CASSLRGPDLGYEQYF
v_gene: TRBV7-2

CDR3aa: CASSLVGTSGGAPYNEQFF
v_gene: TRBV7-3

CDR3aa: CASSLVGGSIGDTQYF
v_gene: TRBV7-2

CDR3aa: CASRLGTGPEKLFF
v_gene: TRBV27

CDR3aa: CSGQAAPLYGYTF
v_gene: TRBV20-1

CDR3aa: CAISEMLGSNTEAFF
v_gene: TRBV10-3

CDR3aa: CASSLLPGGSNEQFF
v_gene: TRBV19

CDR3aa: CASSQDFSLGQPQHF
v_gene: TRBV4-1

CDR3aa: CASSQQRGGFNEQFF
v_gene: TRBV11-2

CDR3aa: CASWDPDTQETQYF
v_gene: TRBV28

CDR3aa: CASSSPILKTDMEAFF
v_gene: TRBV7-9

CDR3aa: CASSPRPGTGEETQYF
v_gene: TRBV3-1

CDR3aa: CASSPGTVHVTGELFF
v_gene: TRBV6-2/TRBV6-3

CDR3aa: CTSSPRTHSTEAFF
v_gene: TRBV7-2

CDR3aa: CAADTQYF
v_gene: TRBV6-1

CDR3aa: CSVRLGGATDTQYF
v_gene: TRBV29-1

CDR3aa: CASSLQTGASNIQYF
v_gene: TRBV28

CDR3aa: CASAPGTGGYGYTF
v_gene: TRBV5-1

CDR3aa: CASSQVAPFAGGYNEQFF
v_gene: TRBV4-1

CDR3aa: CASSPGGYRGGYTF
v_gene: TRBV28

CDR3aa: CASSSIGTAYSYEQYF
v_gene: TRBV5-1

CDR3aa: CASSTGYYNEQFF
v_gene: TRBV7-3

CDR3aa: CASSQDLATEPQHF
v_gene: TRBV3-1

CDR3aa: CSVGMLSSYNEQFF
v_gene: TRBV29-1

CDR3aa: CASSWAEPSTYEQFF
v_gene: TRBV6-6

CDR3aa: CASSLLLPVSIMNYGYTF
v_gene: TRBV28

CDR3aa: CASSATGYTTGELFF
v_gene: TRBV9

CDR3aa: CASSQGPLADTQYF
v_gene: TRBV4-3

CDR3aa: CASGEDRPHYSQETQYF
v_gene: TRBV2

CDR3aa: CASSIRQGGPNYGYTF
v_gene: TRBV19

CDR3aa: CASIYLTNYNEQFF
v_gene: TRBV2

CDR3aa: CASSRFGTQYF
v_gene: TRBV27

CDR3aa: CASSVDRDYGYTF
v_gene: TRBV9

CDR3aa: CASVLDFSETQYF
v_gene: TRBV12-5

CDR3aa: CASSSPISYNEQFF
v_gene: TRBV2

CDR3aa: CASRAPFGRGEAFF
v_gene: TRBV7-9

CDR3aa: CSVSRSTYEQYF
v_gene: TRBV29-1

CDR3aa: CVSRIIGGNQPQHF
v_gene: TRBV6-6

CDR3aa: CAGSQSQYNEQFF
v_gene: TRBV6-6

CDR3aa: CASSFGTGKLHEQYF
v_gene: TRBV6-5

CDR3aa: CASSSGGGYTGELFF
v_gene: TRBV28

CDR3aa: CASSQGIPFYGYTF
v_gene: TRBV4-2

CDR3aa: CASSYGGQANEQFF
v_gene: TRBV27

CDR3aa: CSVRTEGSYGYTF
v_gene: TRBV29-1

CDR3aa: CSVIGQGVYEQYF
v_gene: TRBV29-1

CDR3aa: CASSPLAGFTDTQYF
v_gene: TRBV7-8

CDR3aa: CASSYAEANTEAFF
v_gene: TRBV6-2/TRBV6-3

CDR3aa: CASSPGVMGYTF
v_gene: TRBV18

CDR3aa: CASSLDREKRFF
v_gene: TRBV2

CDR3aa: CASSQAPGHYTDTQYF
v_gene: TRBV4-1